The rows below give T cell receptor beta chains drawn from one sample of a study of shared clonotypes between healthy human individuals. Method: immunoSEQ multiplex PCR; TCRdb's copy keeps in-frame clones and lacks some. The sample has over a million clones, around 78% seen once; the top ten hold 0.61%. Material: memory CD4+ T cells from PBMCs. The source is a man between 18 and 35 years old in good health. Some clones in this sample may be carry-over from other donors' samples. Each CDR3 is given with its conserved first and last residue. Fields, in order: clone size, J gene, V gene, D gene, CDR3 protein, CDR3 DNA. The D gene is left open where the match is weak. Clone size is stated in some rows and not others, as once, few, many or a class when expanded.

clone_size: .
j_call: TRBJ1-3
v_call: TRBV9
d_call: TRBD1
cdr3_aa: CASSEDRGSGNTIYF
cdr3_nt: TGTGCCAGCAGCGAGGACAGGGGCTCTGGAAACACCATATATTTT

clone_size: .
j_call: TRBJ2-2
v_call: TRBV6-5
d_call: .
cdr3_aa: CASSFNTGELFF
cdr3_nt: TGTGCCAGCAGTTTCAACACCGGGGAGCTGTTTTTT

clone_size: many
j_call: TRBJ2-3
v_call: TRBV27
d_call: TRBD1
cdr3_aa: CASSLGTGQGPWRGTDTQYF
cdr3_nt: TGTGCCAGCAGCTTGGGGACGGGACAGGGTCCGTGGCGTGGCACAGATACGCAGTATTTT

clone_size: once
j_call: TRBJ2-3
v_call: TRBV28
d_call: TRBD2
cdr3_aa: CASSHTSEGADTQYF
cdr3_nt: TGTGCCAGCAGCCATACTAGCGAAGGAGCAGATACGCAGTATTTT

clone_size: .
j_call: TRBJ1-2
v_call: TRBV2
d_call: TRBD1
cdr3_aa: CASRATDRAGYTF
cdr3_nt: TGTGCCAGCAGAGCAACCGACAGGGCTGGCTACACCTTC

clone_size: .
j_call: TRBJ1-5
v_call: TRBV4-3
d_call: TRBD1
cdr3_aa: CASSRLERGQPNQPQHF
cdr3_nt: TGCGCCAGCAGCCGGCTAGAGAGGGGGCAGCCCAATCAGCCCCAGCATTTT

clone_size: .
j_call: TRBJ2-5
v_call: TRBV5-1
d_call: TRBD1
cdr3_aa: CASSPAGTGEETQYF
cdr3_nt: TGCGCCAGCAGCCCGGCCGGGACAGGGGAAGAGACCCAGTACTTC

clone_size: many
j_call: TRBJ2-4
v_call: TRBV7-2
d_call: .
cdr3_aa: CASSLAVGRGNIQYF
cdr3_nt: TGTGCCAGCAGCTTAGCGGTGGGGCGCGGAAACATTCAGTACTTC

clone_size: .
j_call: TRBJ2-7
v_call: TRBV6-6
d_call: TRBD1
cdr3_aa: CASRANTGVTYEQYF
cdr3_nt: TGTGCCAGCAGGGCGAATACAGGGGTGACCTACGAGCAGTACTTC

clone_size: .
j_call: TRBJ2-7
v_call: TRBV5-1
d_call: .
cdr3_aa: CASSSLSGNEQYF
cdr3_nt: TGCGCCAGCAGCTCCCTGTCCGGTAACGAGCAGTACTTC

clone_size: once
j_call: TRBJ1-4
v_call: TRBV2
d_call: .
cdr3_aa: CASSEQGSEKLFF
cdr3_nt: TGTGCCAGCAGTGAGCAGGGGAGTGAAAAACTGTTTTTT

clone_size: once
j_call: TRBJ2-4
v_call: TRBV5-1
d_call: TRBD1
cdr3_aa: CASSPSGTGEDKNIQYF
cdr3_nt: TGCGCCAGCAGCCCCTCCGGGACAGGGGAGGACAAAAACATTCAGTACTTC

clone_size: .
j_call: TRBJ2-5
v_call: TRBV5-1
d_call: .
cdr3_aa: CASSPLGRQETQYF
cdr3_nt: TGCGCCAGCAGCCCCCTTGGACGACAAGAGACCCAGTACTTC

clone_size: once
j_call: TRBJ2-1
v_call: TRBV28
d_call: TRBD2
cdr3_aa: CASSTPGTSGREEQFF
cdr3_nt: TGTGCCAGCAGTACTCCCGGGACTAGCGGGAGAGAAGAGCAGTTCTTC

clone_size: .
j_call: TRBJ1-4
v_call: TRBV6-6
d_call: .
cdr3_aa: CASSYRVSEKLFF
cdr3_nt: TGTGCCAGCAGTTACCGGGTCAGTGAAAAACTGTTTTTT

clone_size: once
j_call: TRBJ1-3
v_call: TRBV30
d_call: .
cdr3_aa: CAWRISYTIYF
cdr3_nt: TGTGCCTGGAGAATTTCTTACACCATATATTTT

clone_size: .
j_call: TRBJ2-7
v_call: TRBV7-5
d_call: .
cdr3_aa: CVRSLGEQYF
cdr3_nt: TGTGTCAGAAGCTTAGGGGAGCAGTACTTC

clone_size: .
j_call: TRBJ1-2
v_call: TRBV5-1
d_call: .
cdr3_aa: CASSLSEGVYGYTF
cdr3_nt: TGCGCCAGCAGCTTGTCTGAGGGGGTCTATGGCTACACCTTC

clone_size: few
j_call: TRBJ1-4
v_call: TRBV6-1
d_call: .
cdr3_aa: CASSEKGWEEKLFF
cdr3_nt: TGTGCCAGCAGTGAAAAGGGTTGGGAGGAAAAACTGTTTTTT

clone_size: .
j_call: TRBJ2-5
v_call: TRBV6-1
d_call: TRBD2
cdr3_aa: CASRLAGKETQYF
cdr3_nt: TGTGCCAGCCGACTAGCGGGAAAAGAGACCCAGTACTTC

clone_size: .
j_call: TRBJ1-1
v_call: TRBV5-1
d_call: .
cdr3_aa: CASRAIAGDTEAFF
cdr3_nt: TGCGCCAGCAGGGCAATAGCCGGTGACACTGAAGCTTTCTTT

clone_size: .
j_call: TRBJ1-5
v_call: TRBV9
d_call: .
cdr3_aa: CASSADEPQHF
cdr3_nt: TGTGCCAGCAGCGCCGACGAGCCCCAGCATTTT

clone_size: .
j_call: TRBJ2-1
v_call: TRBV7-9
d_call: TRBD2
cdr3_aa: CASSLALAGAYNEQFF
cdr3_nt: TGTGCCAGCAGCTTAGCGCTCGCGGGGGCCTACAATGAGCAGTTCTTC

clone_size: .
j_call: TRBJ2-5
v_call: TRBV29-1
d_call: .
cdr3_aa: CSVDGAGETQYF
cdr3_nt: TGCAGCGTTGACGGGGCGGGAGAGACCCAGTACTTC

clone_size: once
j_call: TRBJ2-7
v_call: TRBV5-1
d_call: .
cdr3_aa: CASSLGSGTYEQYF
cdr3_nt: TGCGCCAGCAGCTTGGGGTCAGGAACCTACGAGCAGTACTTC

clone_size: .
j_call: TRBJ1-1
v_call: TRBV2
d_call: .
cdr3_aa: CASRVVPTGEAFF
cdr3_nt: TGTGCCAGCAGGGTAGTACCGACAGGTGAAGCTTTCTTT

clone_size: .
j_call: TRBJ1-5
v_call: TRBV27
d_call: .
cdr3_aa: CASSLGWGVDQPQHF
cdr3_nt: TGTGCCAGCAGTTTAGGGTGGGGAGTGGATCAGCCCCAGCATTTT

clone_size: few
j_call: TRBJ2-5
v_call: TRBV4-3
d_call: .
cdr3_aa: CASSPTAWVRETQYF
cdr3_nt: TGCGCCAGCAGCCCAACCGCCTGGGTTCGGGAGACCCAGTACTTC

clone_size: .
j_call: TRBJ2-7
v_call: TRBV18
d_call: .
cdr3_aa: CASSPSDYEQYF
cdr3_nt: TGTGCCAGCTCACCGTCAGACTACGAGCAGTACTTC

clone_size: .
j_call: TRBJ2-1
v_call: TRBV18
d_call: .
cdr3_aa: CASSPAPDIVQFF
cdr3_nt: TGTGCCAGCTCACCGGCCCCGGACATTGTGCAGTTCTTC

clone_size: few
j_call: TRBJ2-7
v_call: TRBV28
d_call: .
cdr3_aa: CASSLWQGAGEQYF
cdr3_nt: TGTGCCAGCAGTTTATGGCAGGGCGCAGGGGAGCAGTACTTC

clone_size: .
j_call: TRBJ2-3
v_call: TRBV11-3
d_call: .
cdr3_aa: CASSLEGAGVTQYF
cdr3_nt: TGTGCCAGCAGCTTAGAGGGGGCAGGCGTTACGCAGTATTTT

clone_size: .
j_call: TRBJ2-3
v_call: TRBV11-2
d_call: .
cdr3_aa: CASSFGPSTDTQYF
cdr3_nt: TGTGCCAGCAGCTTTGGACCTAGCACAGATACGCAGTATTTT

clone_size: .
j_call: TRBJ2-5
v_call: TRBV5-1
d_call: TRBD1
cdr3_aa: CASNRGNNEETQYF
cdr3_nt: TGCGCCAGCAACAGGGGTAATAATGAGGAGACCCAGTACTTC

clone_size: few
j_call: TRBJ2-1
v_call: TRBV5-4
d_call: .
cdr3_aa: CAYNEQFF
cdr3_nt: TGTGCCTACAATGAGCAGTTCTTC

clone_size: .
j_call: TRBJ2-1
v_call: TRBV29-1
d_call: .
cdr3_aa: CSALGGYSTNEQFF
cdr3_nt: TGCAGCGCCTTAGGGGGATATTCCACCAATGAGCAGTTCTTC

clone_size: .
j_call: TRBJ2-3
v_call: TRBV2
d_call: TRBD2
cdr3_aa: CASAEREVTQYF
cdr3_nt: TGTGCCAGTGCGGAGCGGGAGGTTACGCAGTATTTT

clone_size: .
j_call: TRBJ2-3
v_call: TRBV5-1
d_call: TRBD2
cdr3_aa: CASSLGRSAGGTDTQYF
cdr3_nt: TGCGCCAGCAGCTTGGGGAGGTCGGCGGGAGGGACAGATACGCAGTATTTT

clone_size: .
j_call: TRBJ1-5
v_call: TRBV28
d_call: .
cdr3_aa: CASSFRQRNQPQHF
cdr3_nt: TGTGCCAGCAGTTTTCGTCAACGCAATCAGCCCCAGCATTTT

clone_size: .
j_call: TRBJ2-4
v_call: TRBV25-1
d_call: .
cdr3_aa: CASSPALLIIAKNIQYF
cdr3_nt: TGTGCCAGCAGTCCGGCCCTCCTGATTATAGCCAAAAACATTCAGTACTTC

clone_size: .
j_call: TRBJ1-4
v_call: TRBV18
d_call: .
cdr3_aa: CASSPTATNEKLFF
cdr3_nt: TGTGCCAGCTCACCGACTGCAACTAATGAAAAACTGTTTTTT

clone_size: .
j_call: TRBJ2-1
v_call: TRBV4-2
d_call: .
cdr3_aa: CASSQEASLSYNEQFF
cdr3_nt: TGTGCCAGCAGCCAAGAGGCTAGCCTCTCCTACAATGAGCAGTTCTTC

clone_size: .
j_call: TRBJ2-5
v_call: TRBV6-6
d_call: TRBD1
cdr3_aa: CASTVRTGGGETQYF
cdr3_nt: TGTGCCAGCACCGTCAGGACAGGGGGCGGCGAGACCCAGTACTTC

clone_size: many
j_call: TRBJ2-7
v_call: TRBV4-1
d_call: TRBD2
cdr3_aa: CASSHPSGRVYEQYF
cdr3_nt: TGCGCCAGCAGCCACCCTAGCGGGAGAGTCTACGAGCAGTACTTC

clone_size: .
j_call: TRBJ2-1
v_call: TRBV19
d_call: TRBD2
cdr3_aa: CASSRAPGLAGGGSYNEQFF
cdr3_nt: TGTGCCAGTAGTAGAGCGCCGGGACTAGCGGGAGGGGGCTCCTACAATGAGCAGTTCTTC

clone_size: .
j_call: TRBJ1-1
v_call: TRBV5-1
d_call: .
cdr3_aa: CASSGIRAEAFF
cdr3_nt: TGCGCCAGCAGTGGTATACGAGCTGAAGCTTTCTTT

clone_size: .
j_call: TRBJ2-1
v_call: TRBV11-3
d_call: .
cdr3_aa: CASSADSYNEQFF
cdr3_nt: TGTGCCAGCAGCGCGGACAGTTACAATGAGCAGTTCTTC

clone_size: .
j_call: TRBJ2-1
v_call: TRBV7-3
d_call: .
cdr3_aa: CASSLAGTYNEQFF
cdr3_nt: TGTGCCAGCAGCCTGGCTGGCACCTACAATGAGCAGTTCTTC

clone_size: .
j_call: TRBJ2-5
v_call: TRBV7-2
d_call: .
cdr3_aa: CASSQGGSQETQYF
cdr3_nt: TGTGCCAGCAGCCAAGGTGGGTCCCAAGAGACCCAGTACTTC

clone_size: once
j_call: TRBJ1-1
v_call: TRBV5-1
d_call: TRBD1
cdr3_aa: CASSVGQGARDTEAFF
cdr3_nt: TGCGCCAGCAGCGTAGGACAGGGGGCGAGGGACACTGAAGCTTTCTTT

clone_size: .
j_call: TRBJ2-7
v_call: TRBV18
d_call: .
cdr3_aa: CASSEGLARGEQYF
cdr3_nt: TGTGCCAGCTCAGAGGGACTCGCCCGGGGCGAGCAGTACTTC

clone_size: .
j_call: TRBJ2-1
v_call: TRBV30
d_call: .
cdr3_aa: CAWEGTLSYNEQFF
cdr3_nt: TGTGCCTGGGAGGGGACCCTCTCCTACAATGAGCAGTTCTTC